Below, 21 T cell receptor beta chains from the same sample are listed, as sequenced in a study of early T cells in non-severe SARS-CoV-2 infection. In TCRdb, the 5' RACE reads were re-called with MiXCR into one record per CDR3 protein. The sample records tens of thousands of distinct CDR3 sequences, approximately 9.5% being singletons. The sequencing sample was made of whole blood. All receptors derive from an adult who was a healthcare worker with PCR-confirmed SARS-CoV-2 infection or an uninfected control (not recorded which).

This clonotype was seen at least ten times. CDR3 sequence: CASSPLTGALPGANVLTF. As DNA, the CDR3 is TGTGCCAGCAGTCCTTTAACAGGGGCCCTCCCTGGGGCCAACGTCCTGACTTTC. V gene TRBV6-5 combines with J gene TRBJ2-6, with 7 nucleotides matching TRBD1. CDR1 is MNHEY and CDR2 is SVGAGI in the germline V gene. J gave up 2 bases and V 5 bases, and 12 bases lay outside the gene matches. The CDR3 covers 18 residues.

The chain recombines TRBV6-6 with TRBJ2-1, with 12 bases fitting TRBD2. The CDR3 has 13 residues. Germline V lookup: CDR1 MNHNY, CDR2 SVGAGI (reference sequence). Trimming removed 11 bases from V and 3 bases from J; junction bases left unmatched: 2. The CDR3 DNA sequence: TGTGCCGCGACTAGCGGGGGCTACAATGAGCAGTTCTTC. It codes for CAATSGGYNEQFF.

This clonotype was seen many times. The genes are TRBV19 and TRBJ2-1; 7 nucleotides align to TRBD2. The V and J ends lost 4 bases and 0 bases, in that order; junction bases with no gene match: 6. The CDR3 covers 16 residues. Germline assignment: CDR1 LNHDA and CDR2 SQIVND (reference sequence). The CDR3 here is CASSTLRGTSYNEQFF. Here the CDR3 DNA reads TGTGCCAGTAGTACCCTGCGGGGGACCTCCTACAATGAGCAGTTCTTC.

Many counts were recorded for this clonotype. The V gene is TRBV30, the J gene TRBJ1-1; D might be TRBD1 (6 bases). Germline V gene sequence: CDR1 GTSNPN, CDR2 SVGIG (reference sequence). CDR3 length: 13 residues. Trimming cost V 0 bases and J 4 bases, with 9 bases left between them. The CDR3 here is CAWSVQGATEAFF. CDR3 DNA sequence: TGTGCCTGGAGTGTACAGGGTGCCACTGAAGCTTTCTTT.

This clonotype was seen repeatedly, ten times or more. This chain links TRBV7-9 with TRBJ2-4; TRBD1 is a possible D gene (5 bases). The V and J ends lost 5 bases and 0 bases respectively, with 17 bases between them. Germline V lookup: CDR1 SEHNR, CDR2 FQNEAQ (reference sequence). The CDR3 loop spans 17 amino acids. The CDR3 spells CASSPLDTKLAKNIQYF. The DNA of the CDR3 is TGTGCCAGCAGCCCCCTGGACACCAAACTAGCCAAAAACATTCAGTACTTC. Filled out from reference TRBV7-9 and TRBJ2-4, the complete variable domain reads DTGVSQNPRHKITKRGQNVTFRCDPISEHNRLYWYRQTLGQGPEFLTYFQNEAQLEKSRLLSDRFSAERPKGSFSTLEIQRTEQGDSAMYLCASSPLDTKLAKNIQYFGAGTRLSVL.

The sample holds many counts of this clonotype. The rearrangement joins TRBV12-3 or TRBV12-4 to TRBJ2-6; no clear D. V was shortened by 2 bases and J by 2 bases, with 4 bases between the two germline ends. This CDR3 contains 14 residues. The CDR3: CASSLTAGANVLTF. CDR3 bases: TGTGCCAGCAGTTTAACAGCTGGGGCCAACGTCCTGACTTTC.

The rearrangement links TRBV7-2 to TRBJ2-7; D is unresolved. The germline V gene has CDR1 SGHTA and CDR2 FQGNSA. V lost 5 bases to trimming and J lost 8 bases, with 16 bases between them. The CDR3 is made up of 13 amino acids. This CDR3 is CASSPGLNTKQYF. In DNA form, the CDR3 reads TGTGCCAGCAGCCCAGGTTTGAATACTAAGCAGTACTTC.

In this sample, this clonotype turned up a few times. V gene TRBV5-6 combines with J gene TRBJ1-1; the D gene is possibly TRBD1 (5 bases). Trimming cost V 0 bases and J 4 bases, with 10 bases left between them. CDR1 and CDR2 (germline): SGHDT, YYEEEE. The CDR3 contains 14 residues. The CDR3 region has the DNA TGTGCCAGCAGCTTGGGGCAGGGAGGCACTGAAGCTTTCTTT. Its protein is CASSLGQGGTEAFF. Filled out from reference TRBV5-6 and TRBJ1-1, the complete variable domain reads DAGVTQSPTHLIKTRGQQVTLRCSPKSGHDTVSWYQQALGQGPQFIFQYYEEEERQRGNFPDRFSGHQFPNYSSELNVNALLLGDSALYLCASSLGQGGTEAFFGQGTRLTVV.

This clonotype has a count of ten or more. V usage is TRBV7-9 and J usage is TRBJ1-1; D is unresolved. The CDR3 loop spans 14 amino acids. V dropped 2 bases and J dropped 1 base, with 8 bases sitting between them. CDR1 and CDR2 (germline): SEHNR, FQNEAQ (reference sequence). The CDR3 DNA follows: TGTGCCAGCAGCTTACAGGACCCGAACACTGAAGCTTTCTTT. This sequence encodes CASSLQDPNTEAFF.

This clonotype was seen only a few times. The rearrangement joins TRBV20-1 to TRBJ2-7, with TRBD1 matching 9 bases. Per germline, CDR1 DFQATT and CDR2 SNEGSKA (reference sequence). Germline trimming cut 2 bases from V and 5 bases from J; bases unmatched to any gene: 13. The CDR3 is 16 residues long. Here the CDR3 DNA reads TGCAGTGCTAGAACCGGGACAGGGACCGGCGGCAACGAGCAGTACTTC. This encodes CSARTGTGTGGNEQYF.

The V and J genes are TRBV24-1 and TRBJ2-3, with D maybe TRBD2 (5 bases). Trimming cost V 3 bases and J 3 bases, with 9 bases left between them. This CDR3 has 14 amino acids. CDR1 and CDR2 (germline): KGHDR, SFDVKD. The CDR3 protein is CATSDPRGTDTQYF. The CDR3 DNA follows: TGTGCCACCAGTGATCCTCGAGGGACAGATACGCAGTATTTT.

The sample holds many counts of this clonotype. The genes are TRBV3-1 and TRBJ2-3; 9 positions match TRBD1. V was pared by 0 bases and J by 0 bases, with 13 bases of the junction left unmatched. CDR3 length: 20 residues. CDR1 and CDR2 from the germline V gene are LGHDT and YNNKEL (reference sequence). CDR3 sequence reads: CASSQEYRGRFTASTDTQYF. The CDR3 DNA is TGTGCCAGCAGCCAAGAATACAGGGGGCGATTCACTGCTAGCACAGATACGCAGTATTTT.

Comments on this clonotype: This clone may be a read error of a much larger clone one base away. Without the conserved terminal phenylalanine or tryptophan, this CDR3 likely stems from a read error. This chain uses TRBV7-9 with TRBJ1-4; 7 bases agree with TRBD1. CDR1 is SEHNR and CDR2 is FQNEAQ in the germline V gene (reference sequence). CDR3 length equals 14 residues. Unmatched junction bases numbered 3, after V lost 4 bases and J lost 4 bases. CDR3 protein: CASSSGQHNEKLFS. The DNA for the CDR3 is TGTGCCAGCAGCTCGGGACAGCATAATGAAAAACTGTTTTCT.

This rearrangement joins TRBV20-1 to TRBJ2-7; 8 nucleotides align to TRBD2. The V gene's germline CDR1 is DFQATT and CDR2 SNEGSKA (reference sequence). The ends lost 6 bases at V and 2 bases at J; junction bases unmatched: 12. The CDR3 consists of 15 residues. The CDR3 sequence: CSAQPSSGGTYEQYF. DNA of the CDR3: TGCAGTGCGCAACCTTCGAGCGGGGGCACCTACGAGCAGTACTTC.

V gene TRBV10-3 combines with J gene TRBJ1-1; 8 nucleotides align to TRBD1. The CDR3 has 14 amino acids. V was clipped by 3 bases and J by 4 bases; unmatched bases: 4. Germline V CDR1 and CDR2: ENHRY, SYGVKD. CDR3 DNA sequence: TGTGCCATCAGTGAAACAGGGGGAAGCACTGAAGCTTTCTTT. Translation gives CAISETGGSTEAFF.

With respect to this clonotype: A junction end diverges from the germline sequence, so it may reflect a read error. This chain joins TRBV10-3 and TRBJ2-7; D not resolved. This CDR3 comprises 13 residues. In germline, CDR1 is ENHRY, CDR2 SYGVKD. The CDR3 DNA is TGTGCCGTCCGGGCTTCGAGCTCCCACGAGCAGTACTTC. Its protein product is CAVRASSSHEQYF.

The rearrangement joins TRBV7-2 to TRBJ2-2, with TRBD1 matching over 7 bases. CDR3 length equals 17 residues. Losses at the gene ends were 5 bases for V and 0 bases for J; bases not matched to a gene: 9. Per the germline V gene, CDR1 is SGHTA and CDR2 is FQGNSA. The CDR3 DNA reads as TGTGCCAGCAGCGACGGAAACAGGGGCCCGAACACCGGGGAGCTGTTTTTT. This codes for CASSDGNRGPNTGELFF. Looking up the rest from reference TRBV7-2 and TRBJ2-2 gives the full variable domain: GAGVSQSPSNKVTEKGKDVELRCDPISGHTALYWYRQSLGQGLEFLIYFQGNSAPDKSGLPSDRFSAERTGGSVSTLTIQRTQQEDSAVYLCASSDGNRGPNTGELFFGEGSRLTVL.

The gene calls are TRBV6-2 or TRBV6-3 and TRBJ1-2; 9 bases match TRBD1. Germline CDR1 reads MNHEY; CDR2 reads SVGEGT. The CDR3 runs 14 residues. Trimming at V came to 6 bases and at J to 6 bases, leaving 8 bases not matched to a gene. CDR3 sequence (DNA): TGTGCCAGCAGCCCGGGACAGGGTAATGATGGCTACACCTTC. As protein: CASSPGQGNDGYTF.

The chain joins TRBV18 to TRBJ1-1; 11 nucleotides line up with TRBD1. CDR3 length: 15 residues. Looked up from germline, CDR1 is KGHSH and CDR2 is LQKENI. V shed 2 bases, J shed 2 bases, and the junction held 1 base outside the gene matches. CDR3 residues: CASSPGTGGNTEAFF. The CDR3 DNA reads TGTGCCAGCTCACCAGGGACAGGGGGAAACACTGAAGCTTTCTTT.

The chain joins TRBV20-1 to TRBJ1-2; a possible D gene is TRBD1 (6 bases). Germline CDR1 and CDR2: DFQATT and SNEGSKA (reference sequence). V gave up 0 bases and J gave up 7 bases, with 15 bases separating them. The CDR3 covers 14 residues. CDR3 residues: CSARDLQGLGGYTF. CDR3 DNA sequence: TGCAGTGCTAGAGACTTACAGGGATTGGGTGGCTACACCTTC.

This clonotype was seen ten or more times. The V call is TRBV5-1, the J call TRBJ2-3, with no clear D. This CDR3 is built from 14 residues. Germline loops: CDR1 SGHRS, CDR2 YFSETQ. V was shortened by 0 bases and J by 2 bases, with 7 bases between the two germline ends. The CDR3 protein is CASSLAQYTDTQYF. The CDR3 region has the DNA TGCGCCAGCAGCTTGGCACAGTACACAGATACGCAGTATTTT.